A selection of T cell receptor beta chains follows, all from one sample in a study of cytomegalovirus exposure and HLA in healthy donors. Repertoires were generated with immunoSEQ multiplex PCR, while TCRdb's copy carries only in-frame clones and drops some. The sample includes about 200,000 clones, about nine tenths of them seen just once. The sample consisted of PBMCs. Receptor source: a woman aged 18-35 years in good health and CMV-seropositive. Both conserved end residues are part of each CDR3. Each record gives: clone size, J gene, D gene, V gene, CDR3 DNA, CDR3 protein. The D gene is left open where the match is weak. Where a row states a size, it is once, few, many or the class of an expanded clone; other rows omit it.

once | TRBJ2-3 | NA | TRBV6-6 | TGTGCCAGCAGTTACGCCCGGGAGATTTCAGATACGCAGTATTTT | CASSYAREISDTQYF
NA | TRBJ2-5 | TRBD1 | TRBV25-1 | TGTGCCACTTCGAAGCCTTCGGGACAGGGGGCTTGGCAGACCCAGTACTTC | CATSKPSGQGAWQTQYF
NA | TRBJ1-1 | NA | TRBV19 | TGTGCCAGTAGTATAGGACAGGTGAACACTGAAGCTTTCTTT | CASSIGQVNTEAFF
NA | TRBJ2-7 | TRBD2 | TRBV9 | TGTGCCAGCGGGACTAGCGACTACGAGCAGTACTTC | CASGTSDYEQYF
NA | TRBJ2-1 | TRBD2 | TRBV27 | TGTGCCAGCAGTTCGACGCCGGGACTAGCGGGAGGGGGGCCCTACAATGAGCAGTTCTTC | CASSSTPGLAGGGPYNEQFF
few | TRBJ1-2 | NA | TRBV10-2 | TGCGCCAGCAGCCAGGGGAATGCCTATGGCTACACCTTC | CASSQGNAYGYTF
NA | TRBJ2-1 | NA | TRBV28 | TGTGCCAGCATCCCCCTAGAAAGCTCCTACAATGAGCAGTTCTTC | CASIPLESSYNEQFF
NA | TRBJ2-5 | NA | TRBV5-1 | TGCGCCAGCTACAGGAGCTCGAACCAAGAGACCCAGTACTTC | CASYRSSNQETQYF
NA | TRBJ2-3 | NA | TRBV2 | TGTGCCAGCAGTGAAACGGGAGCGGGCTTCGACACAGATACGCAGTATTTT | CASSETGAGFDTDTQYF
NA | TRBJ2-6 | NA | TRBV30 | TGTGCCTGGATAAGAGAAGGGGCCTCCTGGGCCAACGTCCTGACTTTC | CAWIREGASWANVLTF
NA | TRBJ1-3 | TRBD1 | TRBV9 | TGTGCCAGCAGCGCCGGGACAGGGGGAAACACCATATATTTT | CASSAGTGGNTIYF
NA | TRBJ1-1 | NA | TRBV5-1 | TGCGCCAGCAGCTTGGAGCCGATGAACACTGAAGCTTTCTTT | CASSLEPMNTEAFF
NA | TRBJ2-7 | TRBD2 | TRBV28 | TGTGCCAGCAGTTTCGCTAGCGGGTACGAGCAGTACTTC | CASSFASGYEQYF
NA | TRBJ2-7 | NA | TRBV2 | TGTGCCAGCAGTGAAGTGAGGGTAGGCTACGAGCAGTACTTC | CASSEVRVGYEQYF
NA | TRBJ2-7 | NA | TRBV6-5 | TGTGCCAGCAGTTTGGCCCTTGGCGAGCAGTACTTC | CASSLALGEQYF
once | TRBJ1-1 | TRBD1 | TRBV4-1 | TGCGCCAGCAGGGGGGGGACAGGGAGGAACACTGAAGCTTTCTTT | CASRGGTGRNTEAFF
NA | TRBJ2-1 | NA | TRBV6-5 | TGTGCCAGCAGTTACTCGATGGACACCGAGCAGTTCTTC | CASSYSMDTEQFF
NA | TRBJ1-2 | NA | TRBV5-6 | TGTGCCAGCAGCTTGTTCAGGGTGTATTATGGCTACACCTTC | CASSLFRVYYGYTF
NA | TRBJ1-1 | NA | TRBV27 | TGTGCCAGCAGTAAGTTCGCGGCCACTGAAGCTTTCTTT | CASSKFAATEAFF
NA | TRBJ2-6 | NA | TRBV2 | TGTGCCAGTCGGTTCTCTGGGGCCAACGTCCTGACTTTC | CASRFSGANVLTF
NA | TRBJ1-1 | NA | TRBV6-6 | TGTGCCAGCAGGGGGCGCCGGAACACTGAAGCTTTCTTT | CASRGRRNTEAFF
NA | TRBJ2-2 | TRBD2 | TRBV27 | TGTGCCAGCCATTTCACTAGCGGTGGGAACACCGGGGAGCTGTTTTTT | CASHFTSGGNTGELFF
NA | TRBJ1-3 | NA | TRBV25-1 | TGTGCCAGCAGTCAGGGGTCAGATGGAAACACCATATATTTT | CASSQGSDGNTIYF
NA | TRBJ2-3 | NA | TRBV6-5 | TGTGCCAGCAGTTACTCGGCTTTATACACAGATACGCAGTATTTT | CASSYSALYTDTQYF
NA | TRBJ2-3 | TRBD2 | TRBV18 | TGTGCCAGCTCACCAACCGGGACTAGCATGCGATATACGCAGTATTTT | CASSPTGTSMRYTQYF
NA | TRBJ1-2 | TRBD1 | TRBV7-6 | TGTGCCAGCAGCTTAGTGGGACAGGGGAACTATGGCTACACCTTC | CASSLVGQGNYGYTF
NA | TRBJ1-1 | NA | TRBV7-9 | TGTGCCAGCAGCTTAACGGTGCTCACTGAAGCTTTCTTT | CASSLTVLTEAFF
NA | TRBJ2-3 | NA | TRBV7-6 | TGTGCCAGCAGCCTAGGGGGAGCAGATACGCAGTATTTT | CASSLGGADTQYF
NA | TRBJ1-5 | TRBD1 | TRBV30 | TGTGCCTGGAGTGACGGGACAGGGAATCAGCCCCAGCATTTT | CAWSDGTGNQPQHF
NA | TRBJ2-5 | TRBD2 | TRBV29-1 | TGCAGCGTTGGGCCTAGCGGGGTGGCCCAAGAGACCCAGTACTTC | CSVGPSGVAQETQYF
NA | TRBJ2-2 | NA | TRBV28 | TGTGCCAGCAGGGACAGCCTAAACACCGGGGAGCTGTTTTTT | CASRDSLNTGELFF
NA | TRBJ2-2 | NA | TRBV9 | TGTGCCAGCAGCGTAAACCTCGAGGGGGTCGACACCGGGGAGCTGTTTTTT | CASSVNLEGVDTGELFF
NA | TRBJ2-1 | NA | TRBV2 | TGTGCCAGCAGGTACCGCAGCGATTCCTACAATGAGCAGTTCTTC | CASRYRSDSYNEQFF
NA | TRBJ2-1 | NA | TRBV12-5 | TGTGCTAGTGGTTTGGTAAAGGACAGCTCCTACAATGAGCAGTTCTTC | CASGLVKDSSYNEQFF
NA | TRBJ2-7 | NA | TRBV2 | TGTGCCAGCAGTGACCCCCTTGACGAGCAGTACTTC | CASSDPLDEQYF
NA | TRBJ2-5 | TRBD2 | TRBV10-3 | TGTGCCATCAGCGGGGGGGGTAGGTGGGAGCGAGGAGACGAGACCCAGTACTTC | CAISGGGRWERGDETQYF
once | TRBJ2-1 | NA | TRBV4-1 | TGCGCCAGCAGCCAAGAAGCGGGCCCGATTGAGCAGTTCTTC | CASSQEAGPIEQFF
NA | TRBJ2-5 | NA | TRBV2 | TGTGCCGGACTGTTCAAGGACCCTCGGGAAGAGACCCAGTACTTC | CAGLFKDPREETQYF
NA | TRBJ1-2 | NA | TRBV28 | TGTGCCAGCAGTCGCGTCCGGGGAGGTAACTATGGCTACACCTTC | CASSRVRGGNYGYTF
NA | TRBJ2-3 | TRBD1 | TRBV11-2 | TGTGCCAGCAGCTTAGACCGGGACAGCCTACAGTATTTT | CASSLDRDSLQYF
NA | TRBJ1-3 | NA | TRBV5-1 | TGCGCCAGCAGCTCGTCCCAGGAACCAGGGGTCACCATATATTTT | CASSSSQEPGVTIYF
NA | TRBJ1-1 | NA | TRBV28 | TGTGCCAGCAGTTTATCGGGGGGGCTTAGGATAACTGAAGCTTTCTTT | CASSLSGGLRITEAFF
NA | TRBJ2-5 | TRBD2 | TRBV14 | TGTGCCAGCAGCCAAGATGCCCGCGGGGGGGAGACCCAGTACTTC | CASSQDARGGETQYF
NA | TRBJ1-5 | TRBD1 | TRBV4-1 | TGCGCCAGCAGCCACTGGGGACAGGGGTCAGGTCAGCCCCAGCATTTT | CASSHWGQGSGQPQHF
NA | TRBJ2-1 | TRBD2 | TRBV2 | TGTGCCAGAGACATTCGAGCGGGAGTTAGCAATGAGCAGTTCTTC | CARDIRAGVSNEQFF
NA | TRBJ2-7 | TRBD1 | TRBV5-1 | TGCGCCAGCAGTTCCGGGACAGGGAATTACGAGCAGTACTTC | CASSSGTGNYEQYF
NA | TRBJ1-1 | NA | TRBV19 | TGTGCCAGTAGTATAGGGCAAATGAACACTGAAGCTTTCTTT | CASSIGQMNTEAFF
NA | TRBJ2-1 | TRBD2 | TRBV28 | TGTGCCAGCAGCCCTCGGACTAGCGGGACGTCCTACAATGAGCAGTTCTTC | CASSPRTSGTSYNEQFF
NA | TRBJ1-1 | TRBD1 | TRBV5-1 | TGCGCCAGCAGCTTGGTGGGACAGGGTATGACTGAAGCTTTCTTT | CASSLVGQGMTEAFF
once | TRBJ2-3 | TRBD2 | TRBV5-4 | TGTGCCAGCACCATTTTAGGACTAGCGGGGAACTTATACACAGATACGCAGTATTTT | CASTILGLAGNLYTDTQYF
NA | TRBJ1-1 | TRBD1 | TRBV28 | TGTGCCAGCACCCTACGACAGGGGGCTGAAGCTTTCTTT | CASTLRQGAEAFF
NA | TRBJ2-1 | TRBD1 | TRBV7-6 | TGTGCCAGCAGCTTAGATGACAGGGCAGCCTACAATGAGCAGTTCTTC | CASSLDDRAAYNEQFF
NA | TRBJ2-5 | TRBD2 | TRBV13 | TGTGCCAGCAGCCCGACTAGCGGACAAGAGACCCAGTACTTC | CASSPTSGQETQYF
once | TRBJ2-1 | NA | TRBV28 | TGTGCCAGCAACCCTACTTCGATCCTCTACAATGAGCAGTTCTTC | CASNPTSILYNEQFF